This TCR beta chain was recovered during a study of CD8 T cells in ankylosing spondylitis. This clonotype was seen more than once but under ten times. One entry per CDR3 protein, called by TCRdb with MiXCR from the 5' RACE reads. The profile shows under 150,000 distinct CDR3 sequences, approximately 15% of them singletons. This CDR3 has 14 residues. V lost 5 bases to trimming and J lost 6 bases; unmatched junction nucleotides: 6. Material for sequencing was blood, either unsorted or a sorted T cell fraction (not recorded which). V is TRBV12-3 or TRBV12-4 and J is TRBJ2-1; the match to TRBD2 covers 8 bases. The clonotype comes from a female donor with ankylosing spondylitis or in good health (not recorded which). The CDR3 bases are TGTGCCAGCAGTCTCATAGCGGGACGCAATGAGCAGTTCTTC. This translates into CASSLIAGRNEQFF.